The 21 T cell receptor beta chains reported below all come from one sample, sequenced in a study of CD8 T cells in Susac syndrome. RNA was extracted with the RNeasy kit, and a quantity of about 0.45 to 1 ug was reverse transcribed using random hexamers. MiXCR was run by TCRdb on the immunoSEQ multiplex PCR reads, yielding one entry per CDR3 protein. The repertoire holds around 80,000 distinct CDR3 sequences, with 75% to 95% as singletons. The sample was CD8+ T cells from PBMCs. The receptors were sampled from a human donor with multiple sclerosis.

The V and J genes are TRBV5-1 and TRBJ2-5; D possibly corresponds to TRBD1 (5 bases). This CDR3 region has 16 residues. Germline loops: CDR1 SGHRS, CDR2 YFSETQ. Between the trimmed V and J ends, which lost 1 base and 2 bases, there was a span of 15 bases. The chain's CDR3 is CASSLFNQGAQETQYF. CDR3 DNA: TGCGCCAGCAGCTTGTTTAATCAGGGTGCACAAGAGACCCAGTACTTC.

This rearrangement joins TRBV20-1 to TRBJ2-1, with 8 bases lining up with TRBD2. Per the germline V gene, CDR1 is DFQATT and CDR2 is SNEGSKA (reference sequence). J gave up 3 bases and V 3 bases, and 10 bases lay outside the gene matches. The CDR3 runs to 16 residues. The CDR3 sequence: CSASAYGGADYNEQFF. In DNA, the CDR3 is TGCAGTGCTAGCGCCTACGGGGGGGCGGACTACAATGAGCAGTTCTTC.

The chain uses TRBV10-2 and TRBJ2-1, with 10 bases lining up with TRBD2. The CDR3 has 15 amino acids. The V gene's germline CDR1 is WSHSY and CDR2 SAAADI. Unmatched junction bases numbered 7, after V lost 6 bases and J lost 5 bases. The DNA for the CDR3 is TGCGCCAGCAGATTAGCGGGGGGCCTTCACAATGAGCAGTTCTTC. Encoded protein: CASRLAGGLHNEQFF.

The DNA for the CDR3 is TGTGCCAGCAGTGAATACGACAGCCGTGGCTACACCTTC. This codes for CASSEYDSRGYTF. The rearrangement joins TRBV25-1 to TRBJ1-2; a possible D gene is TRBD1 (5 bases). The CDR3 is 13 residues long. CDR1 is MGHDK and CDR2 is SYGVNS in the germline V gene. The V end lost 0 bases, the J end lost 7 bases, and 9 bases lay between the germline ends.

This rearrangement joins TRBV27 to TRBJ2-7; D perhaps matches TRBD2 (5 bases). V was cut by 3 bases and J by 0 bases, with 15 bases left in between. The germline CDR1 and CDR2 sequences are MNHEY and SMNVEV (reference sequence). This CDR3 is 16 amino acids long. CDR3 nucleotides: TGTGCCAGCAGTTTTCTCGGTGAGGGCAGCTCCTACGAGCAGTACTTC. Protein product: CASSFLGEGSSYEQYF.

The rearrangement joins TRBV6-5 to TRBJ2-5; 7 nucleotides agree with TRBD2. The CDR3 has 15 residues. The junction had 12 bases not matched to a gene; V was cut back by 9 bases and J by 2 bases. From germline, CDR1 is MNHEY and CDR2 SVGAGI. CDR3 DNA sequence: TGTGCCAGGATGGGGCGGGAGCACCCACAAGAGACCCAGTACTTC. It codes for CARMGREHPQETQYF.

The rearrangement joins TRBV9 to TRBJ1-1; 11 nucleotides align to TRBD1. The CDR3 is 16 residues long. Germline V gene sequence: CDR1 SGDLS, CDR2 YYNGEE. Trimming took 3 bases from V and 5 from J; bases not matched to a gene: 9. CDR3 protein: CASSEHGTGGATEAFF. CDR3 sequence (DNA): TGTGCCAGCAGCGAGCACGGGACAGGGGGAGCAACTGAAGCTTTCTTT.

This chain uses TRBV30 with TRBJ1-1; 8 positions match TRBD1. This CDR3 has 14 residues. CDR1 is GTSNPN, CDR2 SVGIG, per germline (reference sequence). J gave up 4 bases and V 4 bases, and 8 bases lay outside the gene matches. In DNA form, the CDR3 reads TGTGCCTGGAAACCTAGGACAGGGAGCACTGAAGCTTTCTTT. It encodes CAWKPRTGSTEAFF.

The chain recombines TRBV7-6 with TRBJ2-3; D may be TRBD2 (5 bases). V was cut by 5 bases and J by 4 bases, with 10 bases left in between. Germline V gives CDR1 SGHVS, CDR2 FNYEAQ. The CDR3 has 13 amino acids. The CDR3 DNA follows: TGTGCCAGCAGCCCCGAGGGCCCAGATACGCAGTATTTT. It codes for CASSPEGPDTQYF.

The CDR3 loop is CSTHEGNTIYF. CDR3 coding DNA: TGCAGCACCCACGAGGGAAACACCATATATTTT. The chain employs TRBV29-1 and TRBJ1-3; D is unclear. Germline values: CDR1 SQVTM, CDR2 ANQGSEA. V was clipped by 8 bases and J by 4 bases, with 9 bases between them. CDR3 length: 11 residues.

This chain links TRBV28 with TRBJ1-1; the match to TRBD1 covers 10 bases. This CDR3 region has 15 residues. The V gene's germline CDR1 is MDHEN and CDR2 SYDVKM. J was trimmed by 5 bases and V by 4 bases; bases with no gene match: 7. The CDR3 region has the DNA TGTGCCAGCAGTTCCCAGGACAGGGGGTGGACTGAAGCTTTCTTT. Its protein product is CASSSQDRGWTEAFF.

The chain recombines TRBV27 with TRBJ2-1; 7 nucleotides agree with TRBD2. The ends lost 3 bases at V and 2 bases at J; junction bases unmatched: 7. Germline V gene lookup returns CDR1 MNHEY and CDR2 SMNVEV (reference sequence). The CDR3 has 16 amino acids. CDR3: CASSFYPSGTYNEQFF. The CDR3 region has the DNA TGTGCCAGCAGTTTCTATCCTAGCGGTACCTACAATGAGCAGTTCTTC.

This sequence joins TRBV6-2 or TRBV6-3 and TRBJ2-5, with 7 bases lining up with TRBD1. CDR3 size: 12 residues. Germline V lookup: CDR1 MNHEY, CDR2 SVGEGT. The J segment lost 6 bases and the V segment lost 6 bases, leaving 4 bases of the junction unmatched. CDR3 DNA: TGTGCCAGCAGCCTGGACAGGAAGACCCAGTACTTC. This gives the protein CASSLDRKTQYF.

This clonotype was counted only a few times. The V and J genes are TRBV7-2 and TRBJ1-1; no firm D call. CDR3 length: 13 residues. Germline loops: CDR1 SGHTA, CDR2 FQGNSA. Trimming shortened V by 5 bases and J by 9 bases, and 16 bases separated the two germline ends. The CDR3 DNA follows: TGTGCCAGCAGCGATTTCGGACCGCACCAAGCTTTCTTT. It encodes CASSDFGPHQAFF.

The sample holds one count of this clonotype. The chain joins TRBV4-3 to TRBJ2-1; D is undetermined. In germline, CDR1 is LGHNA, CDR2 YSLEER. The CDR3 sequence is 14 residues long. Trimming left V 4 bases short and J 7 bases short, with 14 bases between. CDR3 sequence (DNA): TGCGCCAGCAGCCCCGATCACGGGCGAAATGAGCAGTTCTTC. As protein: CASSPDHGRNEQFF.

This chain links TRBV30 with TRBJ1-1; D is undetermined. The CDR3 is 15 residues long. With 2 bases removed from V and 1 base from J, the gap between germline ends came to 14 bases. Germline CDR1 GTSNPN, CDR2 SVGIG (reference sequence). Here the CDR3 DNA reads TGTGCCTGGAGTCCCCTGGCGGGCGGGAACACTGAAGCTTTCTTT. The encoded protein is CAWSPLAGGNTEAFF.

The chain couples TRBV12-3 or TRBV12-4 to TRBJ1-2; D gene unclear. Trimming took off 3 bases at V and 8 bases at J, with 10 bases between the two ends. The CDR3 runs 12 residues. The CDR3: CASSFASEGYTF. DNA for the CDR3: TGTGCCAGCAGTTTTGCCAGCGAAGGCTACACCTTC.

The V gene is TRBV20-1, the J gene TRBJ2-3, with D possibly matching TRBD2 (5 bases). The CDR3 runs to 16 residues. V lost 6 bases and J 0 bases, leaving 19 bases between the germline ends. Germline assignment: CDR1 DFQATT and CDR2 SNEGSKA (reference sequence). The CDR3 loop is CSAQDGLRASTDTQYF. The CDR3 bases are TGCAGTGCCCAGGATGGACTGCGGGCTAGCACAGATACGCAGTATTTT.

CDR3 sequence (DNA): TGTGCCAGCAGTTTGGGACAGGAACCGTCCGAGCAGTACTTC. This codes for CASSLGQEPSEQYF. The J gene is TRBJ2-7, the V gene TRBV6-6; 8 bases fit TRBD1. Looked up from germline, CDR1 is MNHNY and CDR2 is SVGAGI (reference sequence). The CDR3 has 14 amino acids. V shed 4 bases and J 6 bases; nucleotides not matched to a gene: 8.

The CDR3 DNA follows: TGTGCCAGCAGCACATGGGGCGGGGGGGCAGGAGAGACCCAGTACTTC. The encoded protein is CASSTWGGGAGETQYF. The chain uses TRBV9 and TRBJ2-5; 9 bases fit TRBD2. This CDR3 is built from 16 residues. The ends lost 4 bases at V and 4 bases at J; junction bases unmatched: 11. Germline lookup yields CDR1 SGDLS and CDR2 YYNGEE.

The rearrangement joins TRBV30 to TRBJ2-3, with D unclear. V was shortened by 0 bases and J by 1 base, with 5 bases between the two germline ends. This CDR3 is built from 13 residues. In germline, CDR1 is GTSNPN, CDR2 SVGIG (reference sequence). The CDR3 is CAWSVVRTDTQYF. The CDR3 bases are TGTGCCTGGAGTGTAGTGCGCACAGATACGCAGTATTTT.